This TCR beta chain was sequenced in a study of blood T cell repertoires in COVID-19 (dated by TCRdb to the early 2020s). General notes on the study: The collaborator samples originated in the United States, Italy and Spain and spanned the acute and convalescent phases of COVID-19. Where available, HLA class I and class II types were taken from metadata supplied by the sample provider and were not determined by assay-based typing. Sample metadata almost always included a de-identified subject ID, COVID-19 status, age in years and sex. The prospective study material was composed of cDNA or gDNA derived from T cells, B-cell-depleted T cells, or PBMCs. A freely available public database, intended as a resource for researchers studying the immune response to SARS-CoV-2, is where the repertoires were released. Deeply sampled blood TCRbeta repertoires from subjects exposed to, actively infected with, or recovered from COVID-19 were included in the dataset. The samples were drawn from the first 160 participants of the ongoing ImmuneRACE study and from 1,254 subjects provided by 6 global collaborators. What the authors observed across the whole study: How much clinical and demographic metadata was included differed by source and by participant, and the metadata was provided uncurated.

Relative to germline, V is 9 bases shorter and J is 6 bases shorter, with 9 bases between their ends. The germline V gene (reference sequence) specifies LNHDA as CDR1 and SQIVND as CDR2. From its cysteine to its phenylalanine, the CDR3 spans 12 amino acids. Just CDR3 DNA is preserved here, 36 bases in frame from base 1. This clone was detected once. The antigen it binds to is not known. No base qualities exist here, and no much larger clone lies one base off it. TCRbeta CDR3 regions were amplified from genomic DNA using the immunoSEQ Assay, a bias-controlled multiplex PCR. Regarding the original processing steps: The number of nucleated cells in each sample was estimated by amplification of reference gene primers within the assay. Sequence reads were collapsed and filtered to measure the absolute abundance of every unique TCRbeta CDR3 rearrangement. Productive Simpson clonality was computed per sample as the square root of Simpson's diversity index over productive rearrangements. TCRdb retrieved this table from immuneACCESS and kept in-frame rearrangements only. Not all clones are present; in checked studies, unresolved V genes account for under half, and no reason is known for the remainder. For V, J and clone size, that table is used; D and trimming come from the DNA. The sample data list 190,000 or so clones, and around nine tenths of these were observed just once. The ten largest make up approximately 2.5% of the sample.

Each collaborating institution followed its own protocols to collect whole blood in K2EDTA tubes. For TCRbeta analysis, collaborator samples were shipped as frozen whole blood, as isolated PBMCs, or as DNA extracted from either sample type. The sequencing sample was made of peripheral blood. The TCR comes from a man in his forties with active or convalescent COVID-19. In this chain, TRBV19 is recombined with TRBJ1-6; TRBD1 could be the D gene, as 5 bases match. The CDR3 loop reads CASGGVNSPLHF. The DNA sequence reads TGTGCCAGCGGGGGGGTTAATTCACCCCTCCACTTT.